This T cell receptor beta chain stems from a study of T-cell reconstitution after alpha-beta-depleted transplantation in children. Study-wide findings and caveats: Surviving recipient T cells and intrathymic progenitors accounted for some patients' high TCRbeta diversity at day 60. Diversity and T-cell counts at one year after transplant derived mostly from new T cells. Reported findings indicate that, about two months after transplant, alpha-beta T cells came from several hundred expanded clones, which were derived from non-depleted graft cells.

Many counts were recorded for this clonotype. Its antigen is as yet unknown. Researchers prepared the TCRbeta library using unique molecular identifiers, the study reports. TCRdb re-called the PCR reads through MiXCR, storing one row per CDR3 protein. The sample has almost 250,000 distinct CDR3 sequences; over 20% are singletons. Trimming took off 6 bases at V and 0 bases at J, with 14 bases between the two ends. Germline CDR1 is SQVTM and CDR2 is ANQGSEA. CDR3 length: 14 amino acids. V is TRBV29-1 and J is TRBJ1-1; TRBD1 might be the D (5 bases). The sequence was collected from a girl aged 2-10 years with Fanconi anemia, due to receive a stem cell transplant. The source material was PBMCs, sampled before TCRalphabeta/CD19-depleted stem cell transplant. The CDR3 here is CSVLWGIMNTEAFF. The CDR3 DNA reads TGCAGCGTGCTTTGGGGGATTATGAACACTGAAGCTTTCTTT.